The clone carrying this T cell receptor beta chain was observed a handful of times. Its specificity is not known. The read falls 3 residues short of the CDR3 end, and the missing part is taken from the germline J gene. These data come from a study of T cell clonality in common variable immunodeficiency. Study-level results: Compared with controls, CVID subjects had fewer shared TCRbeta clones. In common variable immunodeficiency, TCR beta chains reportedly carried fewer deletions and N-nucleotide insertions.

TCRdb's table, derived via immunoSEQ multiplex PCR, lists solely in-frame clones and lacks some. The sample presents 32,000 or so clones, none singletons. Patients had low serum IgG, IgA and/or IgM and specific antibody deficiency. Aged about 8 to 64 years, CVID subjects averaged around 43 years old. In germline, CDR1 is SGHTA, CDR2 FQGTGA. Unmatched junction bases numbered 2, after V lost 3 bases and J lost 3 bases. This CDR3 has 15 residues. Sequenced material: peripheral blood mononuclear cells. The receptor was derived from a human donor with common variable immunodeficiency. The chain has TRBV7-3 and TRBJ2-2; 9 nucleotides agree with TRBD1. CDR3 protein: CASSLTGGDTGELFF. The DNA read from the CDR3 is TGTGCCAGCAGCTTGACAGGGGGTGACACCGGGGAG.